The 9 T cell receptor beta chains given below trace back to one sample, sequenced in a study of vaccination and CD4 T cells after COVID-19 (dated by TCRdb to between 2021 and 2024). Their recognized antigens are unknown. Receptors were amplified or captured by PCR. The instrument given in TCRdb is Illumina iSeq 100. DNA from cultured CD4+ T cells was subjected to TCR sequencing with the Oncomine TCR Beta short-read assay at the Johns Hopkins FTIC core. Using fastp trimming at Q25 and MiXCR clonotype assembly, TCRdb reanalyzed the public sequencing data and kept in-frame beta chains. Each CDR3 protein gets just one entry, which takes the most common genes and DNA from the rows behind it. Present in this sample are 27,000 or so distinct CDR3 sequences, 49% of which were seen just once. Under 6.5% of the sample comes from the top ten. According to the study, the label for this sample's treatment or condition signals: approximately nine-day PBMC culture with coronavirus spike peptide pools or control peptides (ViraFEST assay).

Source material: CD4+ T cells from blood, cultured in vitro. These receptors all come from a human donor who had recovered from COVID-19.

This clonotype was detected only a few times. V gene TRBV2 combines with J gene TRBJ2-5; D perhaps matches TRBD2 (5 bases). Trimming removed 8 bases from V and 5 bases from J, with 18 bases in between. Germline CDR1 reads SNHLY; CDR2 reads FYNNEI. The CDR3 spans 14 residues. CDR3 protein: CASGTRSLLETQYF. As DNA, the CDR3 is TGTGCCAGCGGCACTAGGAGCCTATTGGAGACCCAGTACTTC.

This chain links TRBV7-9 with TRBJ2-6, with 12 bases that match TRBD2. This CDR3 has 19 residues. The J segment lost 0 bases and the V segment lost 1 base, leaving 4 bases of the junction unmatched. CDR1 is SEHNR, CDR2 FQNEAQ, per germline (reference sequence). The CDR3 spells CASSLGLAGGSSGANVLTF. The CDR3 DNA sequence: TGTGCCAGCAGCTTAGGGCTAGCGGGAGGGAGCTCTGGGGCCAACGTCCTGACTTTC.

CDR3 sequence (DNA): TGTGCCAGCAGCCGACTAGCGGGGATCAATGAGCAGTTCTTC. It translates to CASSRLAGINEQFF. The rearrangement uses TRBV11-3 and TRBJ2-1; TRBD2 matches 11 bases. The CDR3 covers 14 residues. Germline CDR1 and CDR2: SGHNT and YENEEA. V trimming: 5 bases; J trimming: 6 bases; junction bases outside the gene matches: 3.

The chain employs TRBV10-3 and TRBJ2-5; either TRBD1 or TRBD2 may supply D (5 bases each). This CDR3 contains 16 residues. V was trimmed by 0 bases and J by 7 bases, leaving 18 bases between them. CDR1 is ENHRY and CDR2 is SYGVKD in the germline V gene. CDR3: CAISESSGTVSGTQYF. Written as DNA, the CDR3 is TGTGCCATCAGTGAGTCATCGGGGACGGTCAGTGGGACCCAGTACTTC.

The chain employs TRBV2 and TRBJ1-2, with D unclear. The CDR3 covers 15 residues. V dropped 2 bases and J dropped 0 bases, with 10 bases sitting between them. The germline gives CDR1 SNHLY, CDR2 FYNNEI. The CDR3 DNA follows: TGTGCCAGCAGTGAACGTATATCAGCTAACTATGGCTACACCTTC. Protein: CASSERISANYGYTF. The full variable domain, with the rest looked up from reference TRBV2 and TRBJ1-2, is EPEVTQTPSHQVTQMGQEVILRCVPISNHLYFYWYRQILGQKVEFLVSFYNNEISEKSEIFDDQFSVERPDGSNFTLKIRSTKLEDSAMYFCASSERISANYGYTFGSGTRLTVV.

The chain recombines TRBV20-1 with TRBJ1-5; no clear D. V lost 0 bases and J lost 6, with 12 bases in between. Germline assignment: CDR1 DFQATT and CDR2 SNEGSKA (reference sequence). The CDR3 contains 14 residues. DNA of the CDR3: TGCAGTGCTAGAGATAACGGGGAATCTCAGCCCCAGCATTTT. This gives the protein CSARDNGESQPQHF.

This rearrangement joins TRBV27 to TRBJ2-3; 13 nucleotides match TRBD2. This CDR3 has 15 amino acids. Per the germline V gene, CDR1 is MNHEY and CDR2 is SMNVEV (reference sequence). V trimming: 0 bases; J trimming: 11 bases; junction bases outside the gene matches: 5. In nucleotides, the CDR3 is TGTGCCAGCAGTTTATCGGGACTAGCGGGGTTTGTGCAGTATTTT. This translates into CASSLSGLAGFVQYF.

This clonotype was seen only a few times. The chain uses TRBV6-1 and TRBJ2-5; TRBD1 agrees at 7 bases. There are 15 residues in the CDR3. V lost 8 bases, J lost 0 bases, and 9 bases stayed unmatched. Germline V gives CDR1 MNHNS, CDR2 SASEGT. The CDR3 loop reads CASPDGRGYQETQYF. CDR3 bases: TGTGCCAGCCCCGACGGCAGGGGGTACCAAGAGACCCAGTACTTC.

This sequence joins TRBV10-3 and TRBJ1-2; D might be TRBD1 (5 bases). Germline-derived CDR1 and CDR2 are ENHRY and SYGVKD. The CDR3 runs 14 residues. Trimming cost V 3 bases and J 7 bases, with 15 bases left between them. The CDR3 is CAISDAATGAGYTF. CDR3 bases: TGTGCCATCAGTGACGCTGCGACCGGGGCTGGCTACACCTTC.